Listed below are T cell receptor beta chains from one sample, sequenced in a study of T cells in Graves' hyperthyroidism and ophthalmopathy. MiXCR, run by TCRdb on the multiplex PCR reads, gives a single entry per CDR3 protein. The sample yields some 600,000 distinct CDR3 sequences, 40% to 55% seen once. Material: peripheral blood or thyroid tissue (not recorded which). These receptors all come from a woman aged 18-35 years with Graves' hyperthyroidism. Both conserved end residues are part of each CDR3. A D gene is named only where the DNA matches it firmly. The listing skips clone size in some rows; elsewhere it reads once, few, many or a size class.

CDR3 DNA	CDR3 protein	J gene	D gene	V gene	clone size
TGTGCCAGCAGCCCCCGTTTGGGCACTGAAGCTTTCTTT	CASSPRLGTEAFF	TRBJ1-1	-	TRBV2	-
TGTGCCAGCAGTGGGAACTACAAAGAGACCCAGTACTTC	CASSGNYKETQYF	TRBJ2-5	-	TRBV2	-
TGCAGTGCTGAAAGGGCGGGGCGCAGTTCCCAGCCCCAGCATTTT	CSAERAGRSSQPQHF	TRBJ1-5	-	TRBV20-1	-
TGCGCCAGCAGCTTGCGAACTGCATGGGGCGACTCCTACGAGCAGTACTTC	CASSLRTAWGDSYEQYF	TRBJ2-7	-	TRBV5-1	few
TGTGCCATCAGTGCTCCTCCCGGGGTAATCACTGAAGCTTTCTTT	CAISAPPGVITEAFF	TRBJ1-1	-	TRBV10-3	once
TGTGCCAGCAGTGTTTCTCAGGGATCTTTCTCGTCCTACGAGCAGTACTTC	CASSVSQGSFSSYEQYF	TRBJ2-7	-	TRBV6-1	-
TGCAGCGTGGGGGGACAGGGGTCCCACGAGCATTTT	CSVGGQGSHEHF	TRBJ1-5	TRBD1	TRBV29-1	-
TGCAGTGCTAGGACAGGGGCAGAGACCCAGTACTTC	CSARTGAETQYF	TRBJ2-5	TRBD1	TRBV20-1	few
TGTGCCAGCAGTGAATCGGTTGGTCAGCCCCAGCATTTT	CASSESVGQPQHF	TRBJ1-5	-	TRBV25-1	once
TGTGCCAGCAGCCGGGACAGTATACAAGCGGGAGCCGGGGAGCTGTTTTTT	CASSRDSIQAGAGELFF	TRBJ2-2	-	TRBV5-6	-
TGTGCCAGCAGCTTAGCGCTAAGGTGGCAGACCAAAGAGACCCAGTACTTC	CASSLALRWQTKETQYF	TRBJ2-5	-	TRBV7-9	few
TGTGCCAGCAGCTGGGGGTCGGGCGTCCATAATTCACCCCTCCACTTT	CASSWGSGVHNSPLHF	TRBJ1-6	-	TRBV7-9	few
TGTGCCATCAGTGTTGACCCCTACGAGCAGTACTTC	CAISVDPYEQYF	TRBJ2-7	-	TRBV10-3	many
TGTGCCAGCAAAAAGACAGGGTTTTCAGAAAAACTGTTTTTT	CASKKTGFSEKLFF	TRBJ1-4	TRBD1	TRBV25-1	-